This TCR beta chain was captured by sequencing in a study of blood T cell repertoires in COVID-19. At the level of the study: The samples span acute and convalescent COVID-19 from the United States, Italy and Spain. Nucleic acid was either cDNA or gDNA, and it came from T cells, B-cell-depleted T cells, or PBMCs.

In the authors' workflow: Reference gene primer amplification gave estimated nucleated cell counts. Some clones are missing from TCRdb's copy, which holds only in-frame ones; the method was immunoSEQ multiplex PCR. V and J calls plus clone size are reproduced from that table; the DNA served to infer D and trimming. The sample contains roughly 290,000 clones, about 89% of which appear only once. CDR1 LGHDT and CDR2 YNNKEL come from the germline V gene (reference sequence). CDR3 length: 14 amino acids. Deletions cut 6 bases from V and 6 bases from J, with 14 bases between. The sequenced material came from peripheral blood. This clonotype originated in a man between 25 and 39 years old with acute or convalescent COVID-19. The V call is TRBV3-1 (or the pseudogene TRBV3-2), the J call TRBJ2-2; a possible D gene is TRBD1 (6 bases). CDR3 coding DNA: TGTGCCAGCAGTTTGCGACAGGAGGCCGGGGAGCTGTTTTTT. Amino acid sequence: CASSLRQEAGELFF.